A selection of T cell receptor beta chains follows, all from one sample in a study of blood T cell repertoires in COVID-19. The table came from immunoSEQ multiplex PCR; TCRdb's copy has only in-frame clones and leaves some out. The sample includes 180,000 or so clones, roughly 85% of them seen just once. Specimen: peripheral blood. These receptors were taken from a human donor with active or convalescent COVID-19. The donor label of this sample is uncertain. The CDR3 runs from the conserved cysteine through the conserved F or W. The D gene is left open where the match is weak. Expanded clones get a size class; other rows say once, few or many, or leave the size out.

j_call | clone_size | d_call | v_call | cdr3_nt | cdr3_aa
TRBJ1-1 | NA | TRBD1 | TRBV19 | TGTGCCAGTAGTAGTAAAGACAGGGGGCGAACTGAAGCTTTCTTT | CASSSKDRGRTEAFF
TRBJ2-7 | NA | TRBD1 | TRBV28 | TGTGCCAGCGTTCGTACAGGGGAGTACTACGAGCAGTACTTC | CASVRTGEYYEQYF
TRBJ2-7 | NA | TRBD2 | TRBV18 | TGTGCCAGCTCACCACAGGCCGAGTCGGGGGGAAACTACGAGCAGTACTTC | CASSPQAESGGNYEQYF
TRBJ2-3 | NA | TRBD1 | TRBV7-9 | TGTGCCAGCAGCCTAAGGACAGGGGTAGCAGATACGCAGTATTTT | CASSLRTGVADTQYF
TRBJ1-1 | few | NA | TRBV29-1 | TGCAGCGTTGACCTAGGGATTAGCGGGGCTTTCTTT | CSVDLGISGAFF
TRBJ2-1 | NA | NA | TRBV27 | TGTGCCAGCAGTCCCGGACAGCTCTCCTACAATGAGCAGTTCTTC | CASSPGQLSYNEQFF
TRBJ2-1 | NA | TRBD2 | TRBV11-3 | TGTGCCAGCAGCTCGGGACTAGCGGGAGTGTGGAATGAGCAGTTCTTC | CASSSGLAGVWNEQFF
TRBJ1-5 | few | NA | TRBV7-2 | TGTGCCAGCAGCTTAAGAGGCCAGAATCAGCCCCAGCATTTT | CASSLRGQNQPQHF
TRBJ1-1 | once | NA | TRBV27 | TGTGCCAGCAGCTTATTGGCCGGGACTGAAGCTTTCTTT | CASSLLAGTEAFF
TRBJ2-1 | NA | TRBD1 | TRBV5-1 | TGCGCCAGCAGCTACCAGACAGGGTTGTATGAGCAGTTCTTC | CASSYQTGLYEQFF
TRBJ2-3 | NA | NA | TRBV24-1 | TGTGCCACCAGTGATCCAATCACAGATACGCAGTATTTT | CATSDPITDTQYF
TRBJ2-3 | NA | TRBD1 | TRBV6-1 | TGTGCCAGCCGGGACAGCTCGGAAGATACGCAGTATTTT | CASRDSSEDTQYF
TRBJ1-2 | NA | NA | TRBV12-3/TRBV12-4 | TGTGCCAGCACCCCCGCGGGGGTGGATGGCTACACCTTC | CASTPAGVDGYTF
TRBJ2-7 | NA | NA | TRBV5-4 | TGTGCCAGCAGCTTCAAGGGACTCTTTATGAACGAGCAGTACTTC | CASSFKGLFMNEQYF
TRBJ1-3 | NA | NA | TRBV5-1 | TGCGCCAGCAGCTTGGGGGCAGGAAGCTCTGGAAACACCATATATTTT | CASSLGAGSSGNTIYF
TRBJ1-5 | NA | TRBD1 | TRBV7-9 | TGTGCCAGCAGCGCACAGGGGAGTGGTAACAATCAGCCCCAGCATTTT | CASSAQGSGNNQPQHF
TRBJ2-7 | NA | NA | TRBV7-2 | TGTGCCAGCAGCTTCATGGACAGCTACGAGCAGTACTTC | CASSFMDSYEQYF
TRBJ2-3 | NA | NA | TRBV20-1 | TGCAGTCCCTTCCGGGACAAGCCGTATTTT | CSPFRDKPYF
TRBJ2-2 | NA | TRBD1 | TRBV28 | TGTGCCACCATATACCCAGGGACAGGTACCGGGGAGCTGTTTTTT | CATIYPGTGTGELFF
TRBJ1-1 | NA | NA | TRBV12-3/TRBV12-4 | TGTGCCAGCAGTTCCCGAGGTGAAGCTTTCTTT | CASSSRGEAFF
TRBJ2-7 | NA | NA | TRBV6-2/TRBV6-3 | TGTGCCAGCAGTTACGGGGGGTCCTACGAGCAGTACTTC | CASSYGGSYEQYF
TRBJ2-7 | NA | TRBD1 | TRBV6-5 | TGTGCCAGCAGCGGACAGGGGGCTTCCTACGAGCAGTACTTC | CASSGQGASYEQYF
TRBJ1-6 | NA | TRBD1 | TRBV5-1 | TGCGCCAGCAGCCCGGGACAGGGGGCTCGGGATTCACCCCTCCACTTT | CASSPGQGARDSPLHF
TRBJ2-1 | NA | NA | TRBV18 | TGTGCCAGCTCACCCCTCGGGGTGAGCTCCTACAATGAGCAGTTCTTC | CASSPLGVSSYNEQFF
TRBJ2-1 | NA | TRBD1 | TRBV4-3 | TGCGCCAGCAGCCAAGGACAGGGGGCGCGGGTTCCCTACAATGAGCAGTTCTTC | CASSQGQGARVPYNEQFF
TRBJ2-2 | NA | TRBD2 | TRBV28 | TGTGCCAGCACCCACCCGGGACTAGCGGGAGGGGGCGGGGAGCTGTTTTTT | CASTHPGLAGGGGELFF
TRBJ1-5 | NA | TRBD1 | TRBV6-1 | TGTGCCAGCAGTGAGGACAGGGGGTATCAGCCCCAGCATTTT | CASSEDRGYQPQHF
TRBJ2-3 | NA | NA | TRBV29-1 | TGCAGCGTTGCTTCTCTCCGGGGGAGTAGCACAGATACGCAGTATTTT | CSVASLRGSSTDTQYF
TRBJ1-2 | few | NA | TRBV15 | TGTGCCACCAGCAGAGACCGGGGGACCCACTATGGCTACACCTTC | CATSRDRGTHYGYTF
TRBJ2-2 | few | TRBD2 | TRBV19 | TGTGCCAGTCTAGCGGGAGGTTGGACCGGGGAGCTGTTTTTT | CASLAGGWTGELFF
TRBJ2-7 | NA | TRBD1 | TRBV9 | TGTGCCAGCAGCGGTGCCGGGACAGGGGGCGGCGAGCAGTACTTC | CASSGAGTGGGEQYF
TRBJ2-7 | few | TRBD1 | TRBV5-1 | TGCGCCAGCAGCACGGACAGGTGGAAGCAGTACTTC | CASSTDRWKQYF
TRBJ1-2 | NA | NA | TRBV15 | TGTGCCACCAGCAGAGATTTAAAAGGAGGGGGCTACACCTTC | CATSRDLKGGGYTF
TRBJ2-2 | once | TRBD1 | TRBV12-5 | TGTGCTAGTGACAAGACAGGGGCCATCACCGGGGAGCTGTTTTTT | CASDKTGAITGELFF
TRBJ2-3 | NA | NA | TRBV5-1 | TGCGCCAGCAGCGTGGGGGGAGGAGATACGCAGTATTTT | CASSVGGGDTQYF
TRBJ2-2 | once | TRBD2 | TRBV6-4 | TGTGCCAGCGTTCAGCCGGAGACTAGCGCGGAAACCGGGGAGCTGTTTTTT | CASVQPETSAETGELFF
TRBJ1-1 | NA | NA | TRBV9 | TGTGCCAGCAGCGTAGGGCACAGGGAGAACACTGAAGCTTTCTTT | CASSVGHRENTEAFF
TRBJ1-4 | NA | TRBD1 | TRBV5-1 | TGCGCCAGCAGCTCGATGGGACAGGGATCCGAAAAACTGTTTTTT | CASSSMGQGSEKLFF
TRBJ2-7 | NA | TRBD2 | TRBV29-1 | TGCAGCGTTGATGTGCGTGGGGGGCTAGCGGGGCGGTACGAGCAGTACTTC | CSVDVRGGLAGRYEQYF
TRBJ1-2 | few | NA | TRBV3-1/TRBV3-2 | TGTGCCAGCAGCCCCCCGGGGGTGCCCCGTGTATCAGGTGGCTACACCTTC | CASSPPGVPRVSGGYTF
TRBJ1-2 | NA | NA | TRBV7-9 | TGTGCCAGCACCCCTCCCGAACAGTTCTATGGCTACACCTTC | CASTPPEQFYGYTF
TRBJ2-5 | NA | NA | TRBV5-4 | TGTGCCAGCAGCTTTAGCGGAGCCAAAGAGACCCAGTACTTC | CASSFSGAKETQYF
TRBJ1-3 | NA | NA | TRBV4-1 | TGCGCCAGCAGCATACCCCAACTGAGCTCTGGAAACACCATATATTTT | CASSIPQLSSGNTIYF
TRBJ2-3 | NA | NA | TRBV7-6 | TGTGCCAGCAGCTCCCGACAGACCCGCCAGTATTTT | CASSSRQTRQYF
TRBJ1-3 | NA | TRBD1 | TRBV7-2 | TGTGCCAGCAGCTGGGGGGACAGACCTTACACCATATATTTT | CASSWGDRPYTIYF
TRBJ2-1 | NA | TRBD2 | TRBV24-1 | TGTGCCACCAGTGATGTTAACGCGGGGGGGCGGGACAATGAGCAGTTCTTC | CATSDVNAGGRDNEQFF
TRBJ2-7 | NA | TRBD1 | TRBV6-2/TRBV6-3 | TGTGCCAGCAGTGACAGGGAGATCGGTTACGAGCAGTACTTC | CASSDREIGYEQYF
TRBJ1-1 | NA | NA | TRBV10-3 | TGTGCCATCAGTGAGCCTAGAACCCCGGACACGAACACTGAAGCTTTCTTT | CAISEPRTPDTNTEAFF
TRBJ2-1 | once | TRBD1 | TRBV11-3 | TGTGCCAGCAGCAGACAGGGCTACAATGAGCAGTTCTTC | CASSRQGYNEQFF
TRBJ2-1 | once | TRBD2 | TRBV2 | TGTGCCCAAATCGGTAGCGGGGGGTTGAATGAGCAGTTCTTC | CAQIGSGGLNEQFF
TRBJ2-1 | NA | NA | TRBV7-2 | TGTGCCAGCAGATATTCTACCAATGAGCAGTTCTTC | CASRYSTNEQFF